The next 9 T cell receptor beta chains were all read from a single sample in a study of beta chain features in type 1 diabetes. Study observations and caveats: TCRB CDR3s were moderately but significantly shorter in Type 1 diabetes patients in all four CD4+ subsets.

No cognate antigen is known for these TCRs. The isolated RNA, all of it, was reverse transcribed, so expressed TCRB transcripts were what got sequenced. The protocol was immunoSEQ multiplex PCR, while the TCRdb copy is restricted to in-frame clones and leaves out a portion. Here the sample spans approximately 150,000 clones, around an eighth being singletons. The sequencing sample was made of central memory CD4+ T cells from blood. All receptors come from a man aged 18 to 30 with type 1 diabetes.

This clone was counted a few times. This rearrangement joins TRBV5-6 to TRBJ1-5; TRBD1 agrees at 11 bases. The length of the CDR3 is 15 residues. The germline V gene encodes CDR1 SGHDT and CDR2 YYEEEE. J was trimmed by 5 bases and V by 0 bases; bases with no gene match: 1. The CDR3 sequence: CASSLAGQGDQPQHF. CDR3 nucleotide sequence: TGTGCCAGCAGCTTGGCGGGACAGGGGGATCAGCCCCAGCATTTT.

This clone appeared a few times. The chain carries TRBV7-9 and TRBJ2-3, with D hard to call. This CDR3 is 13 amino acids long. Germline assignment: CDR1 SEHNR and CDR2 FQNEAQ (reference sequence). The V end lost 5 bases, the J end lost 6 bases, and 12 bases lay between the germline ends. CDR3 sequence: CASSPNRGDTQYF. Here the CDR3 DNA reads TGTGCCAGCAGCCCCAACCGTGGGGATACGCAGTATTTT.

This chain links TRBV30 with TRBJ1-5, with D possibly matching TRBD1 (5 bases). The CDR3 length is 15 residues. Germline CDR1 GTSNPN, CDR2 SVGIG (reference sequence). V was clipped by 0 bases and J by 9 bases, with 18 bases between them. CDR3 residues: CAWSVQAPAARPQHF. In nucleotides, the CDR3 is TGTGCCTGGAGTGTACAGGCACCGGCGGCGCGGCCCCAGCATTTT.

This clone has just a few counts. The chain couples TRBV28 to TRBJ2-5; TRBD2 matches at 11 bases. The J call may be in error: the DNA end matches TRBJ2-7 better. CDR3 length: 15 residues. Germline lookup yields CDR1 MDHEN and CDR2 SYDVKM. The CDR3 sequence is CASSKLAGDLYEQYF. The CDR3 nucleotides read TGTGCCAGCAGTAAACTAGCGGGGGACCTCTACGAGCAGTACTTC.

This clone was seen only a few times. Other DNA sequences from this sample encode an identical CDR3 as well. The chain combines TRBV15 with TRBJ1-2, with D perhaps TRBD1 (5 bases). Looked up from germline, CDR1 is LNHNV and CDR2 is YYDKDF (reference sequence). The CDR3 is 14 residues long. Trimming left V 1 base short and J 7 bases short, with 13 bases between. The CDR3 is CATSRVEGQGGYTF. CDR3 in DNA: TGTGCCACCAGCAGAGTTGAGGGTCAGGGTGGCTACACCTTC.

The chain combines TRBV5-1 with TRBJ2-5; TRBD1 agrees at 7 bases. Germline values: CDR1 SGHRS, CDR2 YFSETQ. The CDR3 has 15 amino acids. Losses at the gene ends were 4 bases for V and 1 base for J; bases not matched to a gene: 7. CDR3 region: CASSLPQGIQETQYF. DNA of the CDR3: TGCGCCAGCAGCCTGCCACAGGGGATCCAAGAGACCCAGTACTTC.

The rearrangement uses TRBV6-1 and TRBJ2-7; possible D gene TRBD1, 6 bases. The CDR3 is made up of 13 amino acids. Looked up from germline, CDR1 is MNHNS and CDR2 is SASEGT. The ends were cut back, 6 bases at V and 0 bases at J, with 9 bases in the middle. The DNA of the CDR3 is TGTGCCAGCAGAGCAGGGGTCTCCTACGAGCAGTACTTC. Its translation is CASRAGVSYEQYF.

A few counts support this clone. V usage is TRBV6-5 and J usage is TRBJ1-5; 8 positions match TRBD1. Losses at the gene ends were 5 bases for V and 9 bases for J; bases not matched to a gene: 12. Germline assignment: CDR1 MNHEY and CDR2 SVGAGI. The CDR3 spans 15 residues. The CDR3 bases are TGTGCCAGCAGTCGAGGGACAGGTGATTTCGTGCCCCAGCATTTT. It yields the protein CASSRGTGDFVPQHF.

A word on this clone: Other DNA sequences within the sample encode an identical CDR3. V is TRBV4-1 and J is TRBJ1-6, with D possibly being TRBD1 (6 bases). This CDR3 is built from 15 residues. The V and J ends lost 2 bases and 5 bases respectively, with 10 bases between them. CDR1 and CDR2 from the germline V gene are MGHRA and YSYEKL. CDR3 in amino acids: CASSQQTGDNSPLHF. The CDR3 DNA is TGCGCCAGCAGCCAACAGACAGGCGATAATTCACCCCTCCACTTT.